This T cell receptor (beta chain) was profiled in a study of cytomegalovirus exposure and HLA in healthy donors. The CDR3 has 13 residues. Trimming took off 2 bases at V and 2 bases at J, with 6 bases between the two ends. The germline V gene has CDR1 KGHSH and CDR2 LQKENI. The PCR ran on 60 Vbeta and 13 Jbeta primers. Data came from immunoSEQ multiplex PCR; TCRdb stores just in-frame clones and leaves some out. The sample includes 100,000 to 120,000 clones, 78% of them seen just once. Source material: PBMCs. This receptor was taken from a male donor in good health and CMV-seronegative. The chain recombines TRBV18 with TRBJ1-1; D call uncertain. CDR3: CASSPERNTEAFF. The CDR3 nucleotides are TGTGCCAGCTCACCAGAGCGAAACACTGAAGCTTTCTTT.